Shown below are 9 T cell receptor beta chains from a single sample sequenced in a study of blood T cell repertoires in COVID-19. The assay was immunoSEQ multiplex PCR, and TCRdb's table has in-frame clones only and misses some. The table has 90,000 to 120,000 clones, roughly 90% seen once. The sequenced sample consisted of peripheral blood. Receptors were obtained from a human donor in a cohort sampled during active COVID-19.

The gene calls are TRBV2 and TRBJ2-2; no reliable D call. The V end lost 7 bases, the J end lost 7 bases, and 10 bases lay between the germline ends. In germline, CDR1 is SNHLY, CDR2 FYNNEI. The CDR3 contains 12 residues. Here the CDR3 DNA reads TGTGCCAGCATCGGTTACGGCGGGGAGCTGTTTTTT. Translation gives CASIGYGGELFF. Full variable domain (outside the CDR3, taken from reference TRBV2 and TRBJ2-2): EPEVTQTPSHQVTQMGQEVILRCVPISNHLYFYWYRQILGQKVEFLVSFYNNEISEKSEIFDDQFSVERPDGSNFTLKIRSTKLEDSAMYFCASIGYGGELFFGEGSRLTVL.

This sequence joins TRBV3-1 (or the pseudogene TRBV3-2) and TRBJ2-7, with D perhaps matching TRBD1 (6 bases). Trimming removed 3 bases from V and 3 bases from J, with 15 bases in between. Germline-derived CDR1 and CDR2 are LGHDT and YNNKEL (reference sequence). The CDR3 covers 15 residues. The CDR3 nucleotides are TGTGCCAGCAGCCAGAGACCCCAGGGGAACTACGAGCAGTACTTC. Its protein is CASSQRPQGNYEQYF.

This rearrangement joins TRBV9 to TRBJ2-5; unclear D gene. The CDR3 totals 17 residues. The V end lost 0 bases, the J end lost 5 bases, and 20 bases lay between the germline ends. Germline loops: CDR1 SGDLS, CDR2 YYNGEE. The CDR3 region is CASSVGRVLGIGETQYF. CDR3 bases: TGTGCCAGCAGCGTAGGGCGCGTGCTGGGCATCGGCGAGACCCAGTACTTC. Based on the CDR3 plus reference TRBV9 and TRBJ2-5, the full variable domain is DSGVTQTPKHLITATGQRVTLRCSPRSGDLSVYWYQQSLDQGLQFLIQYYNGEERAKGNILERFSAQQFPDLHSELNLSSLELGDSALYFCASSVGRVLGIGETQYFGPGTRLLVL.

V and J are TRBV9 and TRBJ2-1; 8 nucleotides line up with TRBD2. The CDR3 consists of 14 residues. Germline V gene data show CDR1 as SGDLS and CDR2 as YYNGEE. V shed 3 bases, J shed 5 bases, and the junction held 4 bases outside the gene matches. CDR3 region: CASSDGGVHNEQFF. CDR3 DNA: TGTGCCAGCAGCGACGGGGGGGTTCACAATGAGCAGTTCTTC.

This clone was counted between two and nine times. The chain couples TRBV24-1 to TRBJ2-2; 10 bases match TRBD1. J was trimmed by 3 bases and V by 0 bases; bases with no gene match: 0. CDR1 and CDR2 from the germline V gene are KGHDR and SFDVKD. The length of the CDR3 is 16 residues. The CDR3 DNA reads as TGTGCCACCAGTGATTTGGGACAGGGGGACACCGGGGAGCTGTTTTTT. Translation: CATSDLGQGDTGELFF.

This clone was recorded once. This chain joins TRBV7-9 and TRBJ1-2; 8 bases map to TRBD1. From germline, CDR1 is SEHNR and CDR2 FQNEAQ (reference sequence). The CDR3 is 16 residues long. V shed 0 bases, J shed 7 bases, and the junction held 10 bases outside the gene matches. CDR3 sequence: CASSLAGTGGVLGYTF. DNA for the CDR3: TGTGCCAGCAGCTTAGCGGGTACAGGGGGTGTGCTTGGCTACACCTTC.

This sequence joins TRBV29-1 and TRBJ2-1; 7 positions match TRBD2. CDR1 SQVTM and CDR2 ANQGSEA come from the germline V gene. The trim removed 6 bases at V and 2 bases at J, leaving 10 bases unmatched. This CDR3 has 15 amino acids. Here the CDR3 reads CSVPIREAAYNEQFF. In DNA form, the CDR3 reads TGCAGCGTACCTATTCGGGAGGCCGCCTACAATGAGCAGTTCTTC.

Concerning this clone: This specimen includes other DNA sequences encoding the same CDR3. The CDR3 coding sequence is TGTGCCAGTAGTATAGATATAGGGGGCACTGAAGCTTTCTTT. Translated, it gives CASSIDIGGTEAFF. This chain links TRBV19 with TRBJ1-1; weak D call: TRBD1 (6 bases). In germline, CDR1 is LNHDA, CDR2 SQIVND (reference sequence). This CDR3 contains 14 residues. Trimming cost V 0 bases and J 4 bases, with 9 bases left between them.

The J gene is TRBJ1-1, the V gene TRBV4-3; the match to TRBD1 covers 10 bases. Unmatched junction bases numbered 8, after V lost 4 bases and J lost 0 bases. Germline V gene lookup returns CDR1 LGHNA and CDR2 YSLEER. This CDR3 comprises 17 residues. CDR3 protein: CASSRSGTGAMNTEAFF. The CDR3 nucleotides read TGCGCCAGCAGCCGATCCGGGACAGGGGCGATGAACACTGAAGCTTTCTTT.